This TCR beta chain was observed in a study of beta chain features in type 1 diabetes. Study-wide results and caveats: Across all four CD4+ subsets, people with type 1 diabetes showed modestly shorter TCRB CDR3s.

Concerning this clone itself: The antigen is unknown.

Expressed TCRB transcripts were sequenced because the entire RNA isolate underwent reverse transcription. The assay was immunoSEQ multiplex PCR, and TCRdb's table has in-frame clones only and misses some. The sample shows over 300,000 clones, 9.3% of them seen only once. The CDR3 has 14 amino acids. V lost 2 bases, J lost 4 bases, and 12 bases lay in between. Germline V gives CDR1 MNHEY, CDR2 SMNVEV (reference sequence). The chain has TRBV27 and TRBJ2-7, with D tentatively TRBD1 (6 bases). This clonotype was sampled from a man under 40 with type 1 diabetes. The sequenced sample consisted of central memory CD4+ T cells from blood. The CDR3 region is CASSLRTATYEQYF. CDR3 bases: TGTGCCAGCAGTTTAAGGACAGCTACTTACGAGCAGTACTTC.